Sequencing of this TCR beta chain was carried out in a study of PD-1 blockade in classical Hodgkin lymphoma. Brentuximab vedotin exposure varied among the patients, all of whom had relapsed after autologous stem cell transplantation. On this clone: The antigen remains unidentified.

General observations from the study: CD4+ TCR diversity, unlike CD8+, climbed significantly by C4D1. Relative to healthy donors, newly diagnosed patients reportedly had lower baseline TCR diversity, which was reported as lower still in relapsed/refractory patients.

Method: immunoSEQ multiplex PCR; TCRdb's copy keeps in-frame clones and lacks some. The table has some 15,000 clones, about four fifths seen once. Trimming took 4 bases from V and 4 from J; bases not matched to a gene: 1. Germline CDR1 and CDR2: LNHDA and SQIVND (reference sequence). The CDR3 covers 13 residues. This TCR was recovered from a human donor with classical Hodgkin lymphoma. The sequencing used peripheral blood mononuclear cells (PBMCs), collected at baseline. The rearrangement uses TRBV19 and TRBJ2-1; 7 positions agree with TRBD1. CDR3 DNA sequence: TGTGCCAGTAGTAAACAGGGGTACAATGAGCAGTTCTTC. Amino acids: CASSKQGYNEQFF.